This T cell receptor beta chain was identified during a study of immune heterogeneity within non-small cell lung tumors. V shed 4 bases and J shed 1 base, with 8 bases lying between them. This CDR3 comprises 14 residues. Germline loops: CDR1 MDHEN, CDR2 SYDVKM. The TCR beta CDR3 region was amplified by multiplex PCR employing 32 V and 13 J primers. TCRdb re-called the multiplex PCR reads with MiXCR, one entry per CDR3 protein. The table lists 10,000 or so distinct CDR3 sequences, roughly 30% of them singletons. With approximately 650 ng used per sample, the template was genomic DNA from bulk tumor. Several biopsies per primary tumor, spaced far apart, were taken during surgery. Curative surgery was performed on patients who had untreated, newly diagnosed non-small cell lung cancer.

The sequence was obtained from a woman between 45 and 65 years old with non-small cell lung cancer. This sequence joins TRBV28 and TRBJ2-1, with D perhaps given as TRBD1 or TRBD2 (5 bases each). Material for sequencing was lung tumor tissue. The CDR3 region has the DNA TGTGCCAGCAGTTCCTGGGGGTCCTACAATGAGCAGTTCTTC. Amino acid sequence: CASSSWGSYNEQFF.